Sequencing of this TCR beta chain was carried out in a study of response to subunit inactivated influenza vaccine. Findings of the study overall: It was the authors' suggestion that each seasonal influenza vaccination recruits few new T cells.

TCRdb reanalysed the RT-PCR reads using MiXCR and keeps one entry per CDR3 protein. This table has approximately 700,000 distinct CDR3 sequences, around a sixth appearing once. This clonotype occurred a few times. No antigen is known for it. CDR1 MRHNA and CDR2 SNTAGT come from the germline V gene. V lost 3 bases and J lost 7; bases outside the gene matches: 0. The CDR3 is 12 amino acids. The chain carries TRBV6-4 and TRBJ2-1; 7 bases fit TRBD1. The sequence came from a man between 45 and 60 years old who received an inactivated influenza vaccine. The sample consisted of PBMCs from blood, taken approximately 12 days after vaccination. This CDR3 reads CASSEGQNEQFF. CDR3 DNA: TGTGCCAGCAGTGAGGGACAGAATGAGCAGTTCTTC.